This T cell receptor (beta chain) was found in a study of a mutant IDH1 vaccine in newly diagnosed glioma. The germline gives CDR1 SGHVS, CDR2 FQNEAQ. J gave up 0 bases and V 7 bases, and 5 bases lay outside the gene matches. The CDR3 extends over 16 amino acids. Details on this clone: Its cognate antigen is unknown.

Time point: week 35, safety follow-up. The study gave 300 ug of mutant IDH1 20-mer peptide per vaccine dose, with topical imiquimod. Profiling relied on immunoSEQ multiplex PCR, and the TCRdb table lists in-frame clones only, not all of them. Of under 40,000 clones detected, roughly four fifths appear once; the ten largest clones hold approximately 6.9%. This TCR derives from a woman aged 18-30 years with glioma. The starting material was PBMCs, obtained from a glioma patient whose treatment included an IDH1 peptide vaccine. The chain combines TRBV7-8 with TRBJ2-6; 8 bases fit TRBD1. CDR3 protein: CASKDRVNSGANVLTF. The CDR3 coding sequence is TGTGCCAGCAAGGACAGGGTTAACTCTGGGGCCAACGTCCTGACTTTC.